This TCR beta chain was captured in a study of human T cells and chemical hapten exposure. This clonotype has at least ten counts. The antigen remains undetermined. TCRdb itself ran the RACE reads through MiXCR, one entry per CDR3 protein. The sample holds roughly 64,000 distinct CDR3 sequences, approximately 10% seen once. The time point is: pre-sensitization, week 0. This sample's treatment: therapeutic diphenylcyclopropenone sensitization with weekly scalp DPC. The CDR3 is made up of 15 amino acids. Germline V lookup: CDR1 DFQATT, CDR2 SNEGSKA (reference sequence). V dropped 0 bases and J dropped 5 bases, with 17 bases sitting between them. Study-wide findings and caveats: The number of TCRs over 1 in 1000 frequency stayed unchanged after DPC. Each of the donors had alopecia, so their immune responses may not resemble those of healthy people.

The chain recombines TRBV20-1 with TRBJ2-7; D is undetermined. The sequence was collected from a middle-aged woman with alopecia areata. Some clones in this sample may be carry-over from other donors' samples. The sequencing here drew on whole blood, taken in connection with sensitization to the hapten diphenylcyclopropenone (DPC). The CDR3 coding sequence is TGCAGTGCTAGAGATCTCGGTGACAAGCTCGACGAGCAGTACTTC. Translated: CSARDLGDKLDEQYF.